The T cell receptor beta chain under discussion was sequenced for a study of vaccination and CD4 T cells after COVID-19. Study-wide background: In the convalescent cohort, there were six males and four females, two of them Hispanic. General study results and limits: Spike mono-reactivity applied to 304 of 307 vaccine-specific clones detected in convalescent patients.

Trimming took 2 bases from V and 5 from J, leaving 6 bases between them. The CDR3 extends over 13 amino acids. Germline assignment: CDR1 SEHNR and CDR2 FQNEAQ (reference sequence). About this clonotype: No antigen is known for it.

Documented treatment: approximately 9-day PBMC culture with coronavirus spike peptide pools or control peptides (ViraFEST assay). ViraFEST enlarged antigen-specific T cell populations with peptide pools and afterwards sequenced TCRs. Sequenced with the Oncomine TCR Beta short-read assay was DNA taken from cultured CD4+ T cells. Genomic DNA extraction was carried out from cultured CD4+ T cells. Each CDR3 protein is one row after TCRdb ran MiXCR on the PCR reads. The sample carries thousands of distinct CDR3 sequences, approximately 60% recorded once. This chain connects TRBV7-9 to TRBJ1-4; D uncertain. The sequencing sample was made of CD4+ T cells from blood, cultured in vitro. The clonotype originates from a human donor who had recovered from COVID-19. Here the CDR3 DNA reads TGTGCCAGCAGCTTATACAGCAATGAAAAACTGTTTTTT. Translating gives CASSLYSNEKLFF.